The rows below give T cell receptor beta chains drawn from one sample of a study of T cells in Graves' hyperthyroidism and ophthalmopathy. One entry per CDR3 protein results from TCRdb running MiXCR on the multiplex PCR reads. The table shows 660,000 or so distinct CDR3 sequences, with 20% occurring only once. The specimen sequenced was blood. The receptors were gathered from a man aged 30 to 45 with Graves' ophthalmopathy. Each CDR3 is given with its conserved first and last residue. D genes are given only for firm matches. Where a row states a size, it is once, few, many or the class of an expanded clone; other rows omit it.

j_gene,abundance,v_gene,len,d_gene,CDR3nt,CDR3aa
TRBJ2-7,.,TRBV20-1,14,.,TGCAGTGCTAGGGGGGCTAGCGCCCTATACGAGCAGTACTTC,CSARGASALYEQYF
TRBJ2-7,.,TRBV2,15,.,TGTGCCAGCGCAACCCCCGGCGGGGCAGCCTACGAGCAGTACTTC,CASATPGGAAYEQYF
TRBJ2-7,many,TRBV30,13,.,TGTGCCTGGAGCCCAGGGGGACTCTACGAGCAGTACTTC,CAWSPGGLYEQYF
TRBJ1-1,.,TRBV19,15,TRBD1,TGTGCCAGCCGCCGGGACAGGGTGGCGAACACTGAAGCTTTCTTT,CASRRDRVANTEAFF
TRBJ2-1,many,TRBV2,14,.,TGTGCCAGCAGGGGGGACGCCTCCTACAATGAGCAGTTCTTC,CASRGDASYNEQFF
TRBJ2-1,few,TRBV6-1,13,.,TGTGCCAGCTCTTCGCCCAGGCACAATGAGCAGTTCTTC,CASSSPRHNEQFF
TRBJ1-5,few,TRBV27,16,.,TGTGCCAGCAGTTTATCGTTCGTCCCCAGCAATCAGCCCCAGCATTTT,CASSLSFVPSNQPQHF
TRBJ1-2,many,TRBV3-1,12,.,TGTGCCAGCAGCCAAGGGACGTTTGGCTACACCTTC,CASSQGTFGYTF
TRBJ1-2,many,TRBV5-1,13,.,TGCGCCAGCAGCTTCGCACAAGGGGATGGCTACACCTTC,CASSFAQGDGYTF
TRBJ2-7,.,TRBV28,15,TRBD2,TGTGCCAGCAGTCCCATTGGACTAGCGGACTACGAGCAGTACTTC,CASSPIGLADYEQYF
TRBJ1-2,few,TRBV6-1,15,.,TGTGCCAGCAGTGAGTTACAAGAAGGTAGAAATGGCTACACCTTC,CASSELQEGRNGYTF
TRBJ1-5,many,TRBV4-1,13,TRBD1,TGCGCCAGCAGCGCGGACAGGGTTCAGCCCCAGCATTTT,CASSADRVQPQHF
TRBJ2-2,.,TRBV7-2,15,.,TGTGCCAGCAGCTTAGAGGGGCCCAACACCGGGGAGCTGTTTTTT,CASSLEGPNTGELFF
TRBJ1-5,.,TRBV6-1,12,.,TGTGCCAGCAGTGAAGACGGCCGGCCCCAGCATTTT,CASSEDGRPQHF
TRBJ2-1,.,TRBV6-2/TRBV6-3,14,TRBD2,TGTGCCAGCACCGTAGCGGGAGTTAACAATGAGCAGTTCTTC,CASTVAGVNNEQFF
TRBJ1-2,many,TRBV6-1,16,.,TGTGCCAGCAGTGGTAGGGCTTCTACGCCTCCATATGGCTACACCTTC,CASSGRASTPPYGYTF
TRBJ2-1,many,TRBV2,18,.,TGTGCCAGCAGTGGGGACGGGCATAGCGCTTACTCCTACAATGAGCAGTTCTTC,CASSGDGHSAYSYNEQFF
TRBJ1-1,few,TRBV6-1,13,.,TGTGCCAGCACCCCCCGAGGTGTCCCTGAAGCTTTCTTT,CASTPRGVPEAFF
TRBJ2-7,once,TRBV9,15,.,TGTGCCAGCAGCGTAGGGGAGGCAACGACCTACGAGCAGTACTTC,CASSVGEATTYEQYF
TRBJ1-2,.,TRBV19,14,.,TGTGCCAGTAGCCCCGGGACGCCGACCTATGGCTACACCTTC,CASSPGTPTYGYTF
TRBJ2-7,.,TRBV27,12,TRBD1,TGTGCCAGCAGTCCTTCGACAGGGGGAGAGTACTTC,CASSPSTGGEYF
TRBJ1-1,.,TRBV18,15,TRBD1,TGTGCCAGCTCACCCCAAGGGACAGGGTCCACTGAAGCTTTCTTT,CASSPQGTGSTEAFF
TRBJ1-2,few,TRBV7-2,13,.,TGTGCCAGCAGCTTAGAAAGGACCTCCGGCTACACCTTC,CASSLERTSGYTF
TRBJ2-7,.,TRBV14,16,.,TGTGCCAGCAGCCAAGACTTTAGCGGCCAGACCTACGAGCAGTACTTC,CASSQDFSGQTYEQYF
TRBJ2-1,few,TRBV24-1,17,TRBD2,TGTGCCACCAGTGATCCGAGGGGTACTAGCGGCAGCCCTGAGCAGTTCTTC,CATSDPRGTSGSPEQFF
TRBJ2-4,many,TRBV28,19,TRBD2,TGTGCCAGCAGCCCTTCAGATGGGACTAGCGGGATCTGGGGAAACATTCAGTACTTC,CASSPSDGTSGIWGNIQYF
TRBJ2-1,few,TRBV6-5,11,.,TGTGCCAGCAGTTACGTGGATGAGCAGTTCTTC,CASSYVDEQFF
TRBJ2-4,few,TRBV24-1,22,TRBD1,TGTGCCACCAGTGATTTGCAACCGCGGGACAGGGTGTGTATCGGGGCCAAAAACATTCAGTACTTC,CATSDLQPRDRVCIGAKNIQYF
TRBJ1-2,.,TRBV28,14,.,TGTGCCAGCAGTTTAAGAACAGCTCCTTATGGCTACACCTTC,CASSLRTAPYGYTF
TRBJ2-1,.,TRBV7-9,17,TRBD2,TGTGCCAGCAGCTCAGGGATGGGAGGGCCCTCCTACAATGAGCAGTTCTTC,CASSSGMGGPSYNEQFF
TRBJ2-1,many,TRBV11-2,15,.,TGTGCCAGCAGCCGAGCGGTTTGGGAGAGAAATGAGCAGTTCTTC,CASSRAVWERNEQFF
TRBJ1-3,.,TRBV3-1,15,.,TGTGCCAGCAGCCGTTGGGACCTCTCTGGAAACACCATATATTTT,CASSRWDLSGNTIYF
TRBJ2-7,.,TRBV10-3,17,TRBD1,TGTGCCATCAGTGGGGGACAGGGGCCGAGCTTAGACTACGAGCAGTACTTC,CAISGGQGPSLDYEQYF
TRBJ2-7,.,TRBV20-1,13,.,TGCAGTGCCCGCTGGGTTAGCTCCTACGAGCAGTACTTC,CSARWVSSYEQYF
TRBJ2-7,few,TRBV30,14,.,TGTGCCTGGAGCTTGGCGGGACCACAAGGCGAGCAGTACTTC,CAWSLAGPQGEQYF
TRBJ2-7,few,TRBV3-1,15,.,TGTGCCAGCAGCCAACAGGTGCGGGGTGCCCTGGAGCAGTACTTC,CASSQQVRGALEQYF
TRBJ2-3,few,TRBV14,13,TRBD2,TGTGCCAGCGGCGGGGGATACACAGATACGCAGTATTTT,CASGGGYTDTQYF
TRBJ2-5,.,TRBV6-5,17,.,TGTGCCAGCAGTTACCCTCCAATGCAGGGTACCCAAGAGACCCAGTACTTC,CASSYPPMQGTQETQYF
TRBJ2-2,many,TRBV5-1,14,TRBD2,TGCGCCAGCACACTAGCGGGAGTCACCGGGGAGCTGTTTTTT,CASTLAGVTGELFF
TRBJ1-4,.,TRBV5-1,18,.,TGCGCCAGCAGCTTGGGTGGGACAACCAACCTCGCTGCGGAAAAACTGTTTTTT,CASSLGGTTNLAAEKLFF
TRBJ2-5,many,TRBV20-1,15,TRBD2,TGCAGTGCTAGAGATCGGCCTAGCGGGAGGGAGACCCAGTACTTC,CSARDRPSGRETQYF
TRBJ2-1,.,TRBV7-9,15,TRBD1,TGTGCCAGCGAGCCCGGACAGGTGAATCGGCATGAGCAGTTCTTC,CASEPGQVNRHEQFF
TRBJ2-2,few,TRBV2,15,.,TGTGCCAGCAGTGACGAGACAGGAAACACCGGGGAGCTGTTTTTT,CASSDETGNTGELFF
TRBJ2-7,.,TRBV2,12,.,TGTGCCAGCAGGGCCCTGGACCACGAGCAGTACTTC,CASRALDHEQYF
TRBJ1-1,many,TRBV13,14,.,TGTGCCAGCAGCTTAGGGAGGGGACTGTCTGAAGCTTTCTTT,CASSLGRGLSEAFF
TRBJ1-2,.,TRBV28,14,TRBD1,TGTGCCAGCAGCCACGAACAGGGGGCGGATGGCTACACCTTC,CASSHEQGADGYTF
TRBJ2-3,.,TRBV10-3,14,.,TGTGCCATCCTGGGGGGACCCGGCACAGATACGCAGTATTTT,CAILGGPGTDTQYF
TRBJ1-5,once,TRBV20-1,16,.,TGCAGTGCTAGAGGGTTGGACTGGGGGAGGAATCAGCCCCAGCATTTT,CSARGLDWGRNQPQHF
TRBJ2-1,few,TRBV15,16,TRBD1,TGTGCCACCAGCGGCTCCGGGACAGGGTCCTACAATGAGCAGTTCTTC,CATSGSGTGSYNEQFF
TRBJ2-7,many,TRBV7-2,15,.,TGTGCCAGCAGCTTACTGGGGGCGAGCTCCTACGAGCAGTACTTC,CASSLLGASSYEQYF
TRBJ2-2,many,TRBV20-1,15,.,TGCAGTGCTAGAGCCTTCGGACGGAACACCGGGGAGCTGTTTTTT,CSARAFGRNTGELFF
TRBJ2-2,few,TRBV4-3,16,TRBD2,TGCGCCAGCAGCCAAGCATCTAGCGGGAACACCGGGGAGCTGTTTTTT,CASSQASSGNTGELFF
TRBJ1-5,.,TRBV7-2,12,.,TGTGCCAGCAGCTTTAACAATCAGCCCCAGCATTTT,CASSFNNQPQHF
TRBJ2-2,many,TRBV30,13,.,TGTGCCTGGAGCCCCGGGCCCACCGGGGAGCTGTTTTTT,CAWSPGPTGELFF
TRBJ2-1,.,TRBV20-1,14,TRBD2,TGCAGTGCTCCGAGCGGGAGGTTCGGGAATGAGCAGTTCTTC,CSAPSGRFGNEQFF